This T cell receptor beta chain came from a study of T cell repertoires in cytomegalovirus infection (dated by TCRdb to between 2018 and 2020). Regarding the research as a whole: The peptide stimulations were aimed at well-studied HLA-B-restricted epitopes as well as recently identified HLA-C-restricted CMV epitopes, whose presentation resists viral immunomodulation. The HLA type of each donor mattered for the analysis, because public TCR beta signatures pointed to carriage of CMV infection along with the matching HLA type. The investigation overall reported the following: In both this cohort and an independent cohort of some 370 donors, the cumulative frequency of public TCR beta family members distinguished carriers of CMV infection plus the relevant HLA type. The ex vivo response was dominated by HLA-C-restricted CMV-specific TCR beta clonotypes, and the single most frequent clonotype in two of eight donors was supplied by these HLA-C-restricted clonotypes.

The sequencing machine was an Illumina HiSeq 1500. TCRdb ran its own pipeline on the public reads, namely fastp trimming at Q25 and MiXCR clone calling, and kept in-frame beta chains. Each record represents a unique CDR3 protein, reported with the most common genes and DNA among its rows. Across this sample there are about 770,000 distinct CDR3 sequences, with 25% to 35% seen only once. The ten largest clones take up 10% to 15% of the sample. The sample's treatment or condition label, in plain terms: in vitro stimulation with specific CMV peptide epitopes to enrich CMV-specific T cells. According to the germline V gene (reference sequence), CDR1 reads SEHNR and CDR2 reads FQNEAQ. At the junction V is shortened by 1 base and J by 1 base, with 14 bases in between. Including the terminal cysteine and phenylalanine, the CDR3 comprises 16 residues. Only CDR3 DNA remains: 48 bases, in frame from the first base.

This clonotype has only a few counts. Its specific antigen is unknown. Base qualities are not provided; no much larger clone lies one nucleotide away. The chain is made from TRBV7-9 and TRBJ2-7; the D gene is possibly TRBD2, with 6 bases matching. This TCR was sampled from a human donor in good health (CMV status not recorded). Some clones in this sample may be carry-over from other donors' samples. The sequencing here drew on cultured CD8+ T cells from PBMCs, taken from culture after CMV antigen stimulation. The CDR3 sequence is CASSLELASPSYEQYF. The sequenced DNA is TGTGCCAGCAGCTTAGAGCTAGCGTCCCCTTCCTACGAGCAGTACTTC.